The present T cell receptor (beta chain) was sequenced within a study of tumor and adjacent non-tumor tissue in lung cancer. Study details: The patients, 10 men and five or six women, were about 31 to 85 with stage I to III disease.

CDR1 and CDR2 from the germline V gene are SQVTM and ANQGSEA. The CDR3 is 15 amino acids. A modified ARM-PCR protocol with three rounds of nested PCR amplified TCRbeta. TCRdb analysed the multiplex PCR reads with MiXCR anew, one entry per CDR3 protein. Among about 100,000 distinct CDR3 sequences listed, 55% to 65% were seen once. Points on this clonotype: The junction shows a germline mismatch at one end, possibly a read error.

This sample's RNA came from whole unsorted tissue. This non-tumor lung sample came from over 3 cm beyond the tumor edge. Between August and November 2014, newly diagnosed, chemotherapy-naive lung cancer patients underwent thoracic surgery in China. This chain connects TRBV29-1 to TRBJ2-2, with 10 positions matching TRBD2. This sequence originates from a man aged 30-40 years with non-small cell lung cancer. The sequenced sample was distant non-tumor lung tissue. CDR3 region: CRVESSGRKTGKLFF. Written as DNA, the CDR3 is TGCAGAGTTGAATCTAGCGGGAGAAAAACCGGGAAGCTGTTTTTT.